The clone carrying this TCR beta chain was seen more than once but under ten times. Stated time point: before trial treatment. This record comes from a study of low-dose radiotherapy and immunotherapy resistance in tumors. The CDR3 runs 15 residues. Trimming left V 0 bases short and J 1 base short, with 10 bases between. Germline lookup yields CDR1 SGDLS and CDR2 YYNGEE. TRAV- and TRBV-specific primers, spanning alpha and beta chains, primed first-strand cDNA. TCRs underwent 20 PCR cycles of amplification with a constant-region primer and V-primer adapter. TCRdb called the reads again in MiXCR, with one record for every CDR3 protein. The profile shows more than 85,000 distinct CDR3 sequences, more than 8.5% of them singletons.

The receptor's source is a male donor with prostate cancer. The specimen comprised PBMCs, sampled before treatment. This chain links TRBV9 with TRBJ2-5; D possibly corresponds to TRBD2 (6 bases). CDR3 residues: CASSVAGRVQETQYF. The CDR3 DNA reads as TGTGCCAGCAGCGTAGCCGGGAGAGTCCAAGAGACCCAGTACTTC.